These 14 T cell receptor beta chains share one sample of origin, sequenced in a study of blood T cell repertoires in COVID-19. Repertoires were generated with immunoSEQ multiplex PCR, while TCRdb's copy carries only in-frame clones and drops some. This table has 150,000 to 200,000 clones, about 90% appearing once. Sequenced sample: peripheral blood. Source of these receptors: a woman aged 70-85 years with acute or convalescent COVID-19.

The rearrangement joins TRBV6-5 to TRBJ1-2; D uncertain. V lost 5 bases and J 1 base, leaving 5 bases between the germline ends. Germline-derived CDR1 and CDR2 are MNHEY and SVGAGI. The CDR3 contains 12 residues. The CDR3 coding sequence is TGTGCCAGCAGTCAGGTTAACTATGGCTACACCTTC. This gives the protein CASSQVNYGYTF.

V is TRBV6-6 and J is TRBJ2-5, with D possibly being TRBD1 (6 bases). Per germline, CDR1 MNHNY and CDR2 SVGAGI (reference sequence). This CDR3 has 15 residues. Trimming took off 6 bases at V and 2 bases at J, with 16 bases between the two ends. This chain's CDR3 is CASSPTQGLQETQYF. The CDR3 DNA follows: TGTGCCAGCAGCCCCACACAGGGATTGCAAGAGACCCAGTACTTC.

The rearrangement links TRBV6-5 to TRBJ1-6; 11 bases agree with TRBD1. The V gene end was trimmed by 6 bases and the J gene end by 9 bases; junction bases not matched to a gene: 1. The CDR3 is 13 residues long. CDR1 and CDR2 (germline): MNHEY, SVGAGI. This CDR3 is CASRGQGGSPLHF. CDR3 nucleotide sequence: TGTGCCAGCAGGGGACAGGGGGGTTCACCCCTCCACTTT.

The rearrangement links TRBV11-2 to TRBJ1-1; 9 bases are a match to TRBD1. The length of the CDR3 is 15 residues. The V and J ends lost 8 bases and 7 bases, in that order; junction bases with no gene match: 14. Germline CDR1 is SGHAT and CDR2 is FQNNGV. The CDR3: CASVLNGQGPVEAFF. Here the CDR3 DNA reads TGTGCCAGCGTTCTCAACGGACAGGGGCCTGTTGAAGCTTTCTTT.

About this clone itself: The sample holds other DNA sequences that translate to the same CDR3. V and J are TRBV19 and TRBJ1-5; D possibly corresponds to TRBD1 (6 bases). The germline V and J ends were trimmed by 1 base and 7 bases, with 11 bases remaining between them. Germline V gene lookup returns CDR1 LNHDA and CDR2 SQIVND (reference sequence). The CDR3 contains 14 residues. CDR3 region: CASSIAGGSQPQHF. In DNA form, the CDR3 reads TGTGCCAGTAGTATAGCGGGGGGCAGCCAGCCCCAGCATTTT.

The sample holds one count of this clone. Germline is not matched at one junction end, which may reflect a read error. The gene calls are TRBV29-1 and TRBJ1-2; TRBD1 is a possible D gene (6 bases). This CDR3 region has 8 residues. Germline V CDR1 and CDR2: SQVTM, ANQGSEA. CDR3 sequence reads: CSVATGDF. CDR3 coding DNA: TGCAGCGTTGCGACAGGAGACTTC.

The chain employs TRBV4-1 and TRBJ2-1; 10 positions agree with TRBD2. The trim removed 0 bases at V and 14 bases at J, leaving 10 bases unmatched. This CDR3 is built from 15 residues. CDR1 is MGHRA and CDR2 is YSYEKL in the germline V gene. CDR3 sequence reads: CASSQDYSLAGDKFF. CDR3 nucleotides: TGCGCCAGCAGCCAAGATTATAGCCTAGCGGGAGATAAGTTCTTC.

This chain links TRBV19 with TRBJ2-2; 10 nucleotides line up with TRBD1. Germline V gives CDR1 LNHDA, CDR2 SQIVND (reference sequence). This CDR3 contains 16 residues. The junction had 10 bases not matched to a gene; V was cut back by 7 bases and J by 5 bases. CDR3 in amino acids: CASINRDRGYTGELFF. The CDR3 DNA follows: TGTGCCAGTATAAATCGGGACAGGGGCTATACCGGGGAGCTGTTTTTT.

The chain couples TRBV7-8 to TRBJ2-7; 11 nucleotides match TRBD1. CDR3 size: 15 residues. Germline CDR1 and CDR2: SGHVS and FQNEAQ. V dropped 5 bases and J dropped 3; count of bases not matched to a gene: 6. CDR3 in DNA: TGTGCCAGCAGCCCGCGGACAGGGGGCAACTACGAGCAGTACTTC. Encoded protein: CASSPRTGGNYEQYF. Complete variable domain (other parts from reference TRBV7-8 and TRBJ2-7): GAGVSQSPRYKVAKRGQDVALRCDPISGHVSLFWYQQALGQGPEFLTYFQNEAQLDKSGLPSDRFFAERPEGSVSTLKIQRTQQEDSAVYLCASSPRTGGNYEQYFGPGTRLTVT.

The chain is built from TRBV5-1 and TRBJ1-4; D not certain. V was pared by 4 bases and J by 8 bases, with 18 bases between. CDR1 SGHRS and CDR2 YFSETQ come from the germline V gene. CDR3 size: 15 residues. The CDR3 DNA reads TGCGCCAGCAGCCGAACTACTGACCCCGGGGAAAAACTGTTTTTT. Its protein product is CASSRTTDPGEKLFF.

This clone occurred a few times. DNA of the CDR3: TGCGCCAGCAGCTCCTGGGACGGGGGGCTCCTCCACTTT. This sequence encodes CASSSWDGGLLHF. The chain is built from TRBV4-3 and TRBJ1-6, with D possibly being TRBD1 (6 bases). With 5 bases removed from V and 15 bases from J, the gap between germline ends came to 17 bases. Per the germline V gene, CDR1 is LGHNA and CDR2 is YSLEER. The CDR3 runs 13 residues.

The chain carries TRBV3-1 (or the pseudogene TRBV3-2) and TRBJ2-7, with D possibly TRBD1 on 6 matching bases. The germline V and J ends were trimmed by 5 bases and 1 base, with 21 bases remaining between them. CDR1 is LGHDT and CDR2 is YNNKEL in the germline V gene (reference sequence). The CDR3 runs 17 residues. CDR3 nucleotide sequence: TGTGCCAGCAGCGAAGGGGGTGAGACAGGACGGTCCTACGAGCAGTACTTC. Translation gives CASSEGGETGRSYEQYF.

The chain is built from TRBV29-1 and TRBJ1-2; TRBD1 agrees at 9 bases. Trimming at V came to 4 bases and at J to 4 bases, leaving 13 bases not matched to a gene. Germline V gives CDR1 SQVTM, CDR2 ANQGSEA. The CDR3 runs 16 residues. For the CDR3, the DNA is TGCAGCGTTGGACCGGAACAGGGGGCCCAAACCTATGGCTACACCTTC. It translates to CSVGPEQGAQTYGYTF.

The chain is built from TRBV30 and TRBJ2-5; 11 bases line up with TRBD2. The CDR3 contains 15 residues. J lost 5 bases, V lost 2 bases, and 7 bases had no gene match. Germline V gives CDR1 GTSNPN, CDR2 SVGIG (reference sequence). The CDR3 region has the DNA TGTGCCTGGAGTCTCGGAACTAGCGGGAGTGAGACCCAGTACTTC. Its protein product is CAWSLGTSGSETQYF.